This paragraph covers one TCR beta chain sequence. Its antigen is as yet unknown. CD8+ and CD4+ T cells from blood underwent TCR beta sequencing, which was carried out in a high-throughput format. The data stem from a study of CD8 T cells in Susac syndrome. The CDR3 is 15 amino acids. Germline trimming cut 4 bases from V and 9 bases from J; bases unmatched to any gene: 10. Germline V gene data show CDR1 as MGHRA and CDR2 as YSYEKL. Overall study results and limits: Only a relatively small number of individuals were included in the TCR sequencing and HLA analysis.

An input of about 0.5 to 1 ug of RNA was subjected to reverse transcription using random hexamers. The method of amplification for TCR beta CDR3 was immunoSEQ multiplex PCR, covering 54 Vbeta and 13 Jbeta. From the immunoSEQ multiplex PCR reads, TCRdb called clonotypes with MiXCR, one entry per CDR3 protein. The sample holds about 130,000 distinct CDR3 sequences; about 95% are singletons and the top ten take 0.087%. The source is a human donor in good health. Sample: CD4+ T cells from PBMCs. The chain combines TRBV4-1 with TRBJ2-1; 9 positions agree with TRBD1. In DNA form, the CDR3 reads TGCGCCAGCAGCCGACACCGGGACAGGGCGAGTGAGCAGTTCTTC. The encoded protein is CASSRHRDRASEQFF.